These 5 T cell receptor beta chains came from one sample sequenced in a study of T cell responses to AZD1222 COVID-19 vaccine. Some clones are missing from TCRdb's copy, which holds only in-frame ones; the method was immunoSEQ multiplex PCR. Of 180,000 or so clones in the sample, around 90% were seen once. Sequenced material: peripheral blood, taken 28 days after the second AZD1222 dose. These receptors came from an adult who received the AZD1222 COVID-19 vaccine.

This clone was seen once. The genes are TRBV15 and TRBJ2-1; 8 nucleotides agree with TRBD1. The CDR3 has 15 residues. Germline V gene sequence: CDR1 LNHNV, CDR2 YYDKDF (reference sequence). J was trimmed by 5 bases and V by 4 bases; bases with no gene match: 7. CDR3 region: CATSKSGGRDNEQFF. CDR3 in DNA: TGTGCCACCAGCAAGTCAGGGGGCCGAGACAATGAGCAGTTCTTC.

This chain joins TRBV28 and TRBJ1-1; unclear D gene. The germline V and J ends were trimmed by 6 bases and 3 bases, with 8 bases remaining between them. Germline V gives CDR1 MDHEN, CDR2 SYDVKM. This CDR3 region has 12 residues. As DNA, the CDR3 is TGTGCCAGCAGCCCATACTACACTGAAGCTTTCTTT. Its translation: CASSPYYTEAFF.

J is TRBJ2-1 and V is TRBV9; TRBD1 aligns across 10 bases. The V segment lost 1 base and the J segment 5 bases; nucleotides outside the gene matches: 12. Germline V gives CDR1 SGDLS, CDR2 YYNGEE. The CDR3 covers 18 residues. The CDR3 DNA reads TGTGCCAGCAGCGTATATTTGAGTTGGGACAGGGGAAACAATGAGCAGTTCTTC. It codes for CASSVYLSWDRGNNEQFF.

Notes on this clone: The same CDR3 arises from other DNA sequences in this sample as well. The J gene is TRBJ2-7, the V gene TRBV19; 10 bases match TRBD2. CDR1 is LNHDA and CDR2 is SQIVND in the germline V gene (reference sequence). The CDR3 contains 14 residues. After removal of 4 bases from V and 0 bases from J, the junction contained 0 bases not matched to a gene. The CDR3, as DNA: TGTGCCAGTAGTAGGACTAGCGGCTCCTACGAGCAGTACTTC. Translated: CASSRTSGSYEQYF. The full variable domain, rest sourced from reference TRBV19 and TRBJ2-7, is DGGITQSPKYLFRKEGQNVTLSCEQNLNHDAMYWYRQDPGQGLRLIYYSQIVNDFQKGDIAEGYSVSREKKESFPLTVTSAQKNPTAFYLCASSRTSGSYEQYFGPGTRLTVT.

The chain is built from TRBV11-3 and TRBJ2-3; 10 bases are a match to TRBD2. CDR3 length: 15 residues. Germline V gives CDR1 SGHNT, CDR2 YENEEA. Unmatched junction bases numbered 3, after V lost 2 bases and J lost 4 bases. The CDR3 region is CASSLSGRVSDTQYF. CDR3 coding DNA: TGTGCCAGCAGCTTAAGCGGGAGGGTTTCAGATACGCAGTATTTT.